A single sample gave rise to the 26 T cell receptor beta chains below, sequenced in a study of cytomegalovirus exposure and HLA in healthy donors. The data were produced by immunoSEQ multiplex PCR, yet TCRdb's version contains in-frame clones alone and is incomplete. Here the sample spans roughly 65,000 clones, approximately 96% being singletons. Sequencing was performed on PBMCs. The receptors were gathered from a man aged 18 to 29 in good health and CMV-seropositive.

J is TRBJ1-2 and V is TRBV7-9; D gene unclear. Germline values: CDR1 SEHNR, CDR2 FQNEAQ (reference sequence). The germline V and J ends were trimmed by 3 bases and 3 bases, with 14 bases remaining between them. The CDR3 runs to 15 residues. CDR3 residues: CASSFVQSRDYGYTF. CDR3 in DNA: TGTGCCAGCAGCTTTGTACAGTCGAGGGACTATGGCTACACCTTC. The full variable domain, its missing parts supplied by reference TRBV7-9 and TRBJ1-2, is DTGVSQNPRHKITKRGQNVTFRCDPISEHNRLYWYRQTLGQGPEFLTYFQNEAQLEKSRLLSDRFSAERPKGSFSTLEIQRTEQGDSAMYLCASSFVQSRDYGYTFGSGTRLTVV.

This clone was found once. CDR3 sequence reads: CASRSFDGDGYTF. Written as DNA, the CDR3 is TGTGCCAGCAGGAGCTTTGACGGGGATGGCTACACCTTC. The rearrangement joins TRBV28 to TRBJ1-2; D call uncertain. V was pared by 6 bases and J by 6 bases, with 14 bases between. Looked up from germline, CDR1 is MDHEN and CDR2 is SYDVKM. CDR3 length: 13 amino acids.

This chain uses TRBV30 with TRBJ1-4; TRBD1 matches at 10 bases. Germline loops: CDR1 GTSNPN, CDR2 SVGIG (reference sequence). V trimming: 6 bases; J trimming: 6 bases; junction bases outside the gene matches: 7. The CDR3 consists of 14 residues. CDR3 amino acids: CACTAGTGDEKLFF. The CDR3 DNA sequence: TGTGCCTGTACCGCCGGGACAGGGGATGAAAAACTGTTTTTT.

This chain connects TRBV28 to TRBJ2-1; 9 nucleotides line up with TRBD1. Germline V gene lookup returns CDR1 MDHEN and CDR2 SYDVKM. The CDR3 contains 16 residues. The V and J ends lost 2 bases and 4 bases, in that order; junction bases with no gene match: 6. This chain's CDR3 is CASSLVTGGWYNEQFF. The CDR3 DNA is TGTGCCAGCAGTTTAGTTACAGGGGGCTGGTACAATGAGCAGTTCTTC.

This sequence joins TRBV27 and TRBJ2-7; 12 nucleotides match TRBD1. The trim removed 6 bases at V and 3 bases at J, leaving 9 bases unmatched. The CDR3 length is 16 residues. CDR1 and CDR2 from the germline V gene are MNHEY and SMNVEV (reference sequence). CDR3 sequence: CASRTGTGGSLYEQYF. The CDR3 DNA reads as TGTGCCAGCAGAACCGGGACAGGGGGCTCTCTCTACGAGCAGTACTTC.

This chain joins TRBV4-1 and TRBJ1-6; 9 positions agree with TRBD1. Germline V gives CDR1 MGHRA, CDR2 YSYEKL. Trimming cost V 5 bases and J 7 bases; bases outside gene matches: 6. CDR3 length: 15 residues. This chain's CDR3 is CASSGAGTGNSPLHF. For the CDR3, the DNA is TGCGCCAGCAGCGGGGCCGGGACAGGGAATTCACCCCTCCACTTT.

The CDR3 reads CASSLPGTRSTDTQYF. The CDR3 coding sequence is TGTGCCAGCAGCTTGCCCGGGACAAGGAGCACAGATACGCAGTATTTT. The chain uses TRBV5-5 and TRBJ2-3; perhaps TRBD1 as D (6 bases). V lost 1 base and J lost 0, with 12 bases in between. This CDR3 is built from 16 residues. The germline gives CDR1 SGHKS, CDR2 YYEKEE (reference sequence).

This clone came up once. The J gene is TRBJ2-3, the V gene TRBV7-6; D is ambiguous. Trimming shortened V by 5 bases and J by 10 bases, and 13 bases separated the two germline ends. This CDR3 spans 12 amino acids. The germline gives CDR1 SGHVS, CDR2 FNYEAQ. Here the CDR3 DNA reads TGTGCCAGCAGCAGCTATGAGGCTCCGCAGTATTTT. Protein: CASSSYEAPQYF.

The chain uses TRBV6-6 and TRBJ2-4; 8 bases map to TRBD1. Germline CDR1 is MNHNY and CDR2 is SVGAGI (reference sequence). The CDR3 consists of 15 residues. V shed 5 bases, J shed 3 bases, and the junction held 6 bases outside the gene matches. CDR3 nucleotides: TGTGCCAGCAGTGGCGGGACAGGCGACAAAAACATTCAGTACTTC. The encoded protein is CASSGGTGDKNIQYF.

The V call is TRBV27, the J call TRBJ2-3; 12 bases map to TRBD2. V was pared by 5 bases and J by 1 base, with 13 bases of the junction left unmatched. Germline CDR1 and CDR2: MNHEY and SMNVEV (reference sequence). CDR3 length: 19 amino acids. This chain's CDR3 is CASSETSGSREVRTDTQYF. The CDR3 bases are TGTGCCAGCAGTGAGACTAGCGGGAGTCGTGAGGTTCGCACAGATACGCAGTATTTT.

The chain uses TRBV23-1 and TRBJ1-1; D perhaps matches TRBD1 (5 bases). TRBV23-1 is an open reading frame whose function is uncertain. Trimming removed 6 bases from V and 1 base from J, with 21 bases in between. The CDR3 consists of 17 residues. The CDR3 region is CASSQPHSGGQNTEAFF. The DNA of the CDR3 is TGCGCCAGCAGCCAACCTCATTCGGGCGGACAGAACACTGAAGCTTTCTTT.

J is TRBJ2-1 and V is TRBV2, with 7 positions matching TRBD1. CDR3 size: 14 residues. Trimming at V came to 6 bases and at J to 8 bases, leaving 10 bases not matched to a gene. The V gene's germline CDR1 is SNHLY and CDR2 FYNNEI. CDR3: CASSLDRERDEQFF. The CDR3 DNA follows: TGTGCCAGCAGCCTTGACAGGGAGAGAGATGAGCAGTTCTTC.

J is TRBJ2-7 and V is TRBV4-1; tentative D call: TRBD1 (6 bases). CDR3 size: 16 residues. In germline, CDR1 is MGHRA, CDR2 YSYEKL. V was trimmed by 3 bases and J by 4 bases, leaving 19 bases between them. The CDR3 sequence is CASSQGATTGRYEQYF. The CDR3 DNA follows: TGCGCCAGCAGCCAGGGTGCTACGACAGGTCGGTACGAGCAGTACTTC.

This clone showed up just once. The chain joins TRBV7-9 to TRBJ2-6; D possibly corresponds to TRBD2 (5 bases). Germline loops: CDR1 SEHNR, CDR2 FQNEAQ (reference sequence). V was cut by 5 bases and J by 0 bases, with 14 bases left in between. The CDR3 runs 17 residues. The CDR3 DNA is TGTGCCAGCAGCCCACTAGTGGATAGCTCTGGGGCCAACGTCCTGACTTTC. This sequence encodes CASSPLVDSSGANVLTF.

The sample holds one count of this clone. V and J are TRBV6-5 and TRBJ1-2; no reliable D call. Between the trimmed V and J ends, which lost 2 bases and 2 bases, there was a span of 6 bases. The V gene's germline CDR1 is MNHEY and CDR2 SVGAGI. This CDR3 is 13 amino acids long. Here the CDR3 reads CASSYDGNYGYTF. DNA for the CDR3: TGTGCCAGCAGTTACGACGGGAACTATGGCTACACCTTC.

This clone was observed a single time. This chain uses TRBV28 with TRBJ2-5; 9 positions agree with TRBD2. V was pared by 5 bases and J by 7 bases, with 14 bases of the junction left unmatched. This CDR3 is built from 16 residues. Germline CDR1 and CDR2: MDHEN and SYDVKM. CDR3 sequence: CASSDSSLAGTTTQYF. CDR3 bases: TGTGCCAGCAGTGATAGCTCTCTAGCGGGGACGACGACCCAGTACTTC.

The chain combines TRBV7-2 with TRBJ2-7; TRBD1 agrees at 7 bases. Germline V gene data show CDR1 as SGHTA and CDR2 as FQGNSA. The V and J ends lost 5 bases and 2 bases, in that order; junction bases with no gene match: 3. This CDR3 has 13 amino acids. CDR3 sequence (DNA): TGTGCCAGCAGCATGACAGGGACCTACGAGCAGTACTTC. Its protein is CASSMTGTYEQYF.

The rearrangement uses TRBV29-1 and TRBJ1-1, with D unclear. Germline values: CDR1 SQVTM, CDR2 ANQGSEA. This CDR3 has 13 amino acids. V shed 5 bases and J shed 2 bases, with 12 bases lying between them. The CDR3 sequence is CSVSSPINTEAFF. CDR3 nucleotides: TGCAGCGTTTCGAGCCCTATAAACACTGAAGCTTTCTTT.

This sequence joins TRBV27 and TRBJ2-1; TRBD1 matches at 7 bases. The CDR3 runs to 15 residues. The junction had 9 bases not matched to a gene; V was cut back by 4 bases and J by 6 bases. Germline loops: CDR1 MNHEY, CDR2 SMNVEV (reference sequence). The CDR3, as DNA: TGTGCCAGCAGTTCGAGGACAGGCCATTCCAATGAGCAGTTCTTC. Protein product: CASSSRTGHSNEQFF.

V gene TRBV5-1 combines with J gene TRBJ2-7; 8 bases agree with TRBD1. This CDR3 has 16 amino acids. The V gene end was trimmed by 5 bases and the J gene end by 0 bases; junction bases not matched to a gene: 10. Germline V gene lookup returns CDR1 SGHRS and CDR2 YFSETQ. CDR3 nucleotides: TGCGCCAGCAGGAACCCCCAGGGGGCGGGCTCCTACGAGCAGTACTTC. Its protein product is CASRNPQGAGSYEQYF.

The chain links TRBV27 to TRBJ1-2, with D tentatively TRBD1 (5 bases). This CDR3 is built from 13 residues. Germline V gene lookup returns CDR1 MNHEY and CDR2 SMNVEV (reference sequence). V dropped 9 bases and J dropped 5 bases, with 16 bases sitting between them. CDR3: CASWDSLSYGYTF. The DNA of the CDR3 is TGTGCCAGTTGGGACTCTCTATCTTATGGCTACACCTTC.

J is TRBJ2-2 and V is TRBV5-4; 8 positions agree with TRBD2. V was pared by 5 bases and J by 3 bases, with 9 bases of the junction left unmatched. CDR3 length equals 16 residues. Germline assignment: CDR1 SGHNT and CDR2 YYREEE (reference sequence). CDR3: CASRQTGGLHTGELFF. CDR3 bases: TGTGCCAGCAGACAGACGGGGGGGCTTCACACCGGGGAGCTGTTTTTT. Based on the CDR3 plus reference TRBV5-4 and TRBJ2-2, the full variable domain is ETGVTQSPTHLIKTRGQQVTLRCSSQSGHNTVSWYQQALGQGPQFIFQYYREEENGRGNFPPRFSGLQFPNYSSELNVNALELDDSALYLCASRQTGGLHTGELFFGEGSRLTVL.

The chain joins TRBV11-3 to TRBJ2-1; D is possibly TRBD2 (6 bases). Germline CDR1 SGHNT, CDR2 YENEEA. The V end lost 1 base, the J end lost 12 bases, and 10 bases lay between the germline ends. CDR3 length: 12 residues. The CDR3 sequence is CASSLVFGGQFF. CDR3 nucleotide sequence: TGTGCCAGCAGCTTAGTTTTCGGGGGGCAGTTCTTC.

This clone was observed once. The CDR3 protein is CASSQFQQGNTGELFF. CDR3 DNA: TGCGCCAGCAGCCAATTTCAACAGGGGAACACCGGGGAGCTGTTTTTT. The genes are TRBV4-3 and TRBJ2-2; D is perhaps TRBD1 (6 bases). The CDR3 extends over 16 amino acids. The ends were cut back, 2 bases at V and 1 base at J, with 11 bases in the middle. Germline-derived CDR1 and CDR2 are LGHNA and YSLEER.

The CDR3: CAWSQEGQVEKLFF. CDR3 coding DNA: TGTGCCTGGAGCCAGGAGGGACAGGTCGAAAAACTGTTTTTT. This rearrangement joins TRBV30 to TRBJ1-4, with 8 bases fitting TRBD1. The trim removed 3 bases at V and 8 bases at J, leaving 8 bases unmatched. This CDR3 contains 14 residues. CDR1 is GTSNPN, CDR2 SVGIG, per germline (reference sequence).

The chain couples TRBV6-6 to TRBJ2-7; 8 bases are shared with TRBD2. The CDR3 runs 14 residues. With 2 bases clipped from V and 5 bases from J, the junction kept 5 bases outside the gene matches. Germline V gene sequence: CDR1 MNHNY, CDR2 SVGAGI (reference sequence). The CDR3 spells CASSYLAGTHEQYF. The DNA of the CDR3 is TGTGCCAGCAGTTACCTAGCGGGCACCCACGAGCAGTACTTC.